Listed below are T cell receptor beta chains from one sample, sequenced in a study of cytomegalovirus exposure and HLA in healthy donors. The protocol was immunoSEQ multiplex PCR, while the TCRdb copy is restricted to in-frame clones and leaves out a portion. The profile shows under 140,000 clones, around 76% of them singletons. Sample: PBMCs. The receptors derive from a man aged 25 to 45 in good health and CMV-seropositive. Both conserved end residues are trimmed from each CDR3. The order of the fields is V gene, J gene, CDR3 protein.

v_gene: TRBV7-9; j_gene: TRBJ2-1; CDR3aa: ASRKGKRGASSYNEQF
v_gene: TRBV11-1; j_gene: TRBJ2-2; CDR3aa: ASSFTLTSGAIGELF
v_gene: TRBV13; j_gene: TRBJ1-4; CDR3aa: ASSGRDTATNEKLF
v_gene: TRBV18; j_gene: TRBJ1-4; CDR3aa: ASSRTVSTNEKLF
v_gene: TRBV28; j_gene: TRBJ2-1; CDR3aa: ASSYPPAGGSYNEQF
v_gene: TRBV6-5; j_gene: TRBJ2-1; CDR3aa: ASSYSPGGQLNEQF
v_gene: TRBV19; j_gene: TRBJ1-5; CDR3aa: ASNPPQTSNQPQH
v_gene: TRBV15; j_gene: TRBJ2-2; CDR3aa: ATTHIGGVANTGELF
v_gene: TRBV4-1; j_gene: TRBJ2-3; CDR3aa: ASSQDPPEAQTDTQY
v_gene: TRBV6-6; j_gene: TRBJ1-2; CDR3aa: ASSYPGQANYGYT
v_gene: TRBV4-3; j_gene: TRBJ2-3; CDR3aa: ASSLELAGETQY
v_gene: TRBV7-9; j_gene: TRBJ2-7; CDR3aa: ASSDPSRSSYEQY
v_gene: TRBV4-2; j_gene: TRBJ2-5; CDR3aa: ASSQDLAGAQETQY
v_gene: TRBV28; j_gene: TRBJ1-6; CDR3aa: ASSPDGSSYNSPLH
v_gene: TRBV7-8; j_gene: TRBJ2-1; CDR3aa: ASSLVMRGGLNEQF
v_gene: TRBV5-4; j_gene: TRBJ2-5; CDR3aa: ASSLEGSGGETQY
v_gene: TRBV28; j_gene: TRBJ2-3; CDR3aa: ASRLAGTSGVQY
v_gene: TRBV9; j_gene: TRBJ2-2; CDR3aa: ASSASLLAGGPNTGELF
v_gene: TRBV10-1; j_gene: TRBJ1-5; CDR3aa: ASSGSRQGLNQPQH
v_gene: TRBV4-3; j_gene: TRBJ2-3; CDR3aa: ASSQAQGADTQY
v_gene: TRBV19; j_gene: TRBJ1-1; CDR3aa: ASKDFFSGGTEAF
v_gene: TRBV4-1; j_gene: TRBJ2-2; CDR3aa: ASSHDSAVTGELF
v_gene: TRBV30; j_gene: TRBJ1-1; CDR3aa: AWSVTANTEAF
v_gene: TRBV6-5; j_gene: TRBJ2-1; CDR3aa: ASSYVAGGPYNEQF
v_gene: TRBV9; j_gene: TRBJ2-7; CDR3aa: ASSGTGSKEQY
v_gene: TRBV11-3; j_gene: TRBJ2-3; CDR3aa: ASSPGLAAPDTQY